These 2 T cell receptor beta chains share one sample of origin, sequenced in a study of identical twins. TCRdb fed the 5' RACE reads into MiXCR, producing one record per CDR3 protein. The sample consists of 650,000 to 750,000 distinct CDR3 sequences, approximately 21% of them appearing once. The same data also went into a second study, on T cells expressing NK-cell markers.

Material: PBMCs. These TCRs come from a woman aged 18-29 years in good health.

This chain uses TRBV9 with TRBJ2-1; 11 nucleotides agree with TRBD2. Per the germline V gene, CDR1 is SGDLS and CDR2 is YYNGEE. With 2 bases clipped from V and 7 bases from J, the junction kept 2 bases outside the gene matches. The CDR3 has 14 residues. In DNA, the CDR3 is TGTGCCAGCAGCGTTAGCGGGGGGGAGAATGAGCAGTTCTTC. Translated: CASSVSGGENEQFF.

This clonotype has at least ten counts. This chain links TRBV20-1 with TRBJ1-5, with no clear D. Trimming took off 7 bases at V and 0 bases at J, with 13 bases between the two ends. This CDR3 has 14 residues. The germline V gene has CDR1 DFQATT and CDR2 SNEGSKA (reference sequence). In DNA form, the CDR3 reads TGCAGTGTTATAGGGTTGACTAGCAATCAGCCCCAGCATTTT. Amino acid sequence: CSVIGLTSNQPQHF.